This T cell receptor (beta chain) originates from a study of blood T cell repertoires in COVID-19. Study details: Specimens from acute and convalescent COVID-19 originated in the United States, Italy and Spain. Sample material is recorded as cDNA or gDNA derived from T cells, B-cell-depleted T cells, or PBMCs.

In the original processing: Cell counts per sample came from amplifying reference gene primers. Here immunoSEQ multiplex PCR was the method, and the copy in TCRdb shows in-frame clones only, minus some. Clone size and V and J calls were adopted from that table, with D and trimming inferred from the DNA. The repertoire has 100,000 to 150,000 clones, 80% to 90% of them found once; the top ten carry approximately 4%. Trimming cost V 3 bases and J 6 bases, with 23 bases left between them. Germline V gene lookup returns CDR1 LNHDA and CDR2 SQIVND (reference sequence). The CDR3 contains 17 residues. The sequence came from a woman aged 60-75 years with acute or convalescent COVID-19. This sequence joins TRBV19 and TRBJ1-1; D not resolved. The sequenced sample consisted of peripheral blood. CDR3: CASSILTELPKRSEAFF. The CDR3 DNA reads as TGTGCCAGTAGTATTTTGACCGAACTACCTAAACGGTCTGAAGCTTTCTTT.